A selection of T cell receptor beta chains follows, all from one sample in a study of radiation and T cells in renal cell carcinoma. Here immunoSEQ multiplex PCR was the method, and the copy in TCRdb shows in-frame clones only, minus some. The sample lists about 74,000 clones; nearly 90% were seen once. Sample: blood, taken from a patient whose treatment included radiotherapy and nephrectomy. The source of these receptors is a woman aged 65 to 85 with renal cell carcinoma. Each CDR3 is given with its conserved first and last residue. Fields, in order: V gene, CDR3 length, J gene, clone size, D gene, CDR3 protein, CDR3 DNA. A D gene is named only where the DNA matches it firmly. Size is omitted from some rows. Given values are once, few, many or a class for expanded clones.

TRBV2	16	TRBJ1-4	.	TRBD1	CASSRRTGATNEKLFF	TGTGCCAGCAGCAGGAGAACAGGGGCAACTAATGAAAAACTGTTTTTT
TRBV7-2	16	TRBJ1-6	.	TRBD1	CASSLVRGGGNSPLHF	TGTGCCAGCAGCTTAGTCAGGGGGGGAGGGAATTCACCCCTCCACTTT
TRBV5-5	14	TRBJ1-2	.	.	CASSPIQAPYGYTF	TGTGCCAGCAGTCCAATACAGGCCCCCTATGGCTACACCTTC
TRBV2	11	TRBJ1-1	.	.	CASSANTEAFF	TGTGCCAGCAGTGCGAACACTGAAGCTTTCTTT
TRBV28	12	TRBJ2-7	.	.	CASSFLRDEQYF	TGTGCCAGCAGTTTCCTACGCGACGAGCAGTACTTC
TRBV19	16	TRBJ2-3	.	TRBD1	CASSFRTGGSTDTQYF	TGTGCCAGTAGTTTCCGGACAGGGGGAAGCACAGATACGCAGTATTTT
TRBV30	18	TRBJ1-1	.	TRBD1	CAWTTKRVGQERNTEAFF	TGTGCCTGGACCACTAAACGGGTGGGACAGGAGCGAAACACTGAAGCTTTCTTT
TRBV19	14	TRBJ1-2	.	.	CARGEGTSNYGYTF	TGTGCCAGGGGAGAGGGGACATCCAACTATGGCTACACCTTC
TRBV30	14	TRBJ2-2	.	.	CAWSRAGEGGELFF	TGTGCCTGGAGTAGGGCAGGGGAGGGCGGGGAGCTGTTTTTT
TRBV10-3	15	TRBJ1-6	.	.	CAIRRRDGTNSPLHF	TGTGCCATCAGACGCCGGGACGGAACCAATTCACCCCTCCACTTT
TRBV6-1	14	TRBJ1-1	.	.	CASSGTFMNTEAFF	TGTGCCAGCAGTGGAACTTTCATGAACACTGAAGCTTTCTTT
TRBV6-1	14	TRBJ2-4	.	.	CATTGSWAKNIQYF	TGTGCCACGACAGGTTCGTGGGCCAAAAACATTCAGTACTTC
TRBV7-9	13	TRBJ1-2	.	.	CASSPLGLDGYTF	TGTGCCAGCAGCCCGTTGGGGTTGGATGGCTACACCTTC
TRBV6-1	13	TRBJ2-5	once	TRBD1	CASRGTGGETQYF	TGTGCCAGCAGGGGGACAGGGGGCGAGACCCAGTACTTC
TRBV6-1	11	TRBJ2-7	few	.	CASRTFFEQYF	TGTGCCAGCAGGACATTTTTCGAGCAGTACTTC
TRBV5-4	15	TRBJ2-1	.	TRBD1	CASSGWDRGNNEQFF	TGTGCCAGCAGCGGATGGGACAGGGGTAATAATGAGCAGTTCTTC
TRBV27	14	TRBJ1-1	.	.	CASSLWGGDTEAFF	TGTGCCAGCAGTTTATGGGGGGGTGACACTGAAGCTTTCTTT
TRBV19	16	TRBJ2-1	.	TRBD1	CASSIRTGGTYNEQFF	TGTGCCAGTAGTATTCGGACAGGGGGAACGTACAATGAGCAGTTCTTC
TRBV5-6	15	TRBJ2-7	.	.	CASSFRVTGTYEQYF	TGTGCCAGCAGCTTTAGAGTCACAGGGACCTACGAGCAGTACTTC
TRBV10-3	14	TRBJ1-1	few	.	CAISAAGMDTEAFF	TGTGCCATCAGTGCGGCAGGGATGGACACTGAAGCTTTCTTT
TRBV5-6	15	TRBJ1-6	.	.	CASSSSRQYNSPLHF	TGTGCCAGCAGCTCCTCGAGACAGTATAATTCACCCCTCCACTTT
TRBV30	16	TRBJ1-1	.	.	CAWSSGGGRGSTEAFF	TGTGCCTGGAGCTCAGGCGGGGGCCGAGGAAGCACTGAAGCTTTCTTT
TRBV15	14	TRBJ1-4	.	.	CATSRPRDSEKLFF	TGTGCCACCAGCAGACCTCGGGACTCAGAAAAACTGTTTTTT
TRBV19	13	TRBJ1-2	.	.	CASSIPGRRGYTF	TGTGCCAGTAGTATCCCCGGGAGGAGAGGCTACACCTTC
TRBV5-1	15	TRBJ2-7	.	.	CASSKLQGRSYEQYF	TGCGCCAGCAGCAAATTACAGGGTAGGTCCTACGAGCAGTACTTC
TRBV27	16	TRBJ2-4	.	TRBD1	CASSPGTVLPRNIQYF	TGTGCCAGCAGTCCAGGGACAGTGCTCCCTCGGAACATTCAGTACTTC
TRBV7-9	11	TRBJ2-1	.	.	CASTPPGEMFF	TGTGCCAGCACCCCTCCAGGGGAGATGTTCTTC
TRBV5-4	15	TRBJ2-1	.	.	CASSRTVGENNEQFF	TGTGCCAGCAGCCGGACAGTTGGGGAGAACAATGAGCAGTTCTTC
TRBV9	17	TRBJ1-6	.	TRBD1	CASSVGNSPGGNSPLHF	TGTGCCAGCAGCGTAGGGAATTCTCCAGGGGGTAATTCACCCCTCCACTTT
TRBV28	16	TRBJ1-5	.	TRBD1	CASSLHRTGHHQPQHF	TGTGCCAGCAGTTTACACCGGACAGGCCACCATCAGCCCCAGCATTTT
TRBV5-1	18	TRBJ2-3	once	.	CASSLGASRSGSSDTQYF	TGCGCCAGCAGCTTGGGGGCCTCAAGAAGCGGTTCATCAGATACGCAGTATTTT
TRBV7-8	17	TRBJ1-1	.	.	CASSFDRSPLLNTEAFF	TGTGCCAGCAGTTTCGACAGATCACCTTTATTGAACACTGAAGCTTTCTTT
TRBV25-1	12	TRBJ1-2	.	.	CASSSSFYGYTF	TGTGCCAGCAGTAGCTCGTTCTATGGCTACACCTTC
TRBV9	16	TRBJ2-3	.	TRBD2	CASSVEPSGGTDTQYF	TGTGCCAGCAGCGTAGAACCTAGCGGGGGCACAGATACGCAGTATTTT
TRBV28	14	TRBJ1-6	.	TRBD1	CASSRQGYGSPLHF	TGTGCCAGCAGTAGACAGGGGTATGGATCACCCCTCCACTTT
TRBV28	15	TRBJ1-4	.	.	CASSSQGVSYEKLFF	TGTGCCAGCAGTTCTCAAGGGGTCTCCTATGAAAAACTGTTTTTT
TRBV7-2	15	TRBJ2-3	.	.	CASSLGGTSTDTQYF	TGTGCCAGCAGCTTGGGCGGTACTAGCACAGATACGCAGTATTTT
TRBV6-1	14	TRBJ2-3	.	.	CARGPCRVPDTQYF	TGTGCCAGAGGACCCTGTCGGGTCCCAGATACGCAGTATTTT
TRBV19	17	TRBJ1-3	.	.	CASSTSGRTDSGNTIYF	TGTGCCAGTAGTACTTCAGGAAGAACCGACTCTGGAAACACCATATATTTT
TRBV5-1	15	TRBJ2-4	.	.	CASSLADGGRAIQYF	TGCGCCAGCAGCTTGGCCGATGGGGGGCGAGCCATTCAGTACTTC
TRBV7-9	14	TRBJ1-1	.	.	CASSQTSAALEAFF	TGTGCCAGCAGCCAAACGTCAGCAGCTCTTGAAGCTTTCTTT
TRBV6-5	13	TRBJ1-5	.	.	CASSYRGNQPQHF	TGTGCCAGCAGTTACAGGGGAAATCAGCCCCAGCATTTT
TRBV2	13	TRBJ2-7	few	TRBD1	CASTGQGGYEQYF	TGTGCCAGCACGGGACAGGGAGGGTACGAGCAGTACTTC